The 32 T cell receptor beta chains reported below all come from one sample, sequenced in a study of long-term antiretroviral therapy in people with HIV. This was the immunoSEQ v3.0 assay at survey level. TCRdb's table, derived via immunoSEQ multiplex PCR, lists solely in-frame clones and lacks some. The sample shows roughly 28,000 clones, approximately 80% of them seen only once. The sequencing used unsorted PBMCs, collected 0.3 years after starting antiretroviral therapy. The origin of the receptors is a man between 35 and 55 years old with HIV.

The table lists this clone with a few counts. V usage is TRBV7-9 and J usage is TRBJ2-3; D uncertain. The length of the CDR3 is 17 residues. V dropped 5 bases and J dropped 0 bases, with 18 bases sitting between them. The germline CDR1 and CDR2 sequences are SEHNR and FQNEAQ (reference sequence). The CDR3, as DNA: TGTGCCAGCAGCCCCATCCGGTTGGACCCTAGCACAGATACGCAGTATTTT. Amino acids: CASSPIRLDPSTDTQYF.

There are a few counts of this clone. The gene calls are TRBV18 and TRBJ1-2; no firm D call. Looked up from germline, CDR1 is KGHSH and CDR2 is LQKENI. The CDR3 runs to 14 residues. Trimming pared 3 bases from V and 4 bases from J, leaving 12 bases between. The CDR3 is CASSPNPESYGYTF. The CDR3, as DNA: TGTGCCAGCTCACCTAATCCGGAGAGCTATGGCTACACCTTC.

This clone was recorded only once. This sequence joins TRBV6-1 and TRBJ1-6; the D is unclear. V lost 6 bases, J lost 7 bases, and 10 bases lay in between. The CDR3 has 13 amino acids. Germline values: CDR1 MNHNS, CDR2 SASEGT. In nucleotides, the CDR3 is TGTGCCAGCAGGTTATTCGGAAATTCACCCCTCCACTTT. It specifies CASRLFGNSPLHF.

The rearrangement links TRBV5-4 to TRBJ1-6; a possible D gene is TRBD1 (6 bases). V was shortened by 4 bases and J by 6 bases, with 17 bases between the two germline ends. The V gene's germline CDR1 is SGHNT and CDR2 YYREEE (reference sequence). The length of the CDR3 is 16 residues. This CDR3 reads CASSPIRTDSNSPLHF. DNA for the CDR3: TGTGCCAGCAGCCCTATACGGACAGACTCTAATTCACCCCTCCACTTT.

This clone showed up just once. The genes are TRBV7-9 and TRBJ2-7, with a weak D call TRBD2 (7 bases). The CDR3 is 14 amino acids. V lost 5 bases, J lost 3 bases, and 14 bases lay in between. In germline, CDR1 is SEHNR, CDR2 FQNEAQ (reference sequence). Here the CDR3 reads CASSGGGGSYEQYF. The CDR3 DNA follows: TGTGCCAGCAGCGGGGGGGGCGGGAGCTACGAGCAGTACTTC.

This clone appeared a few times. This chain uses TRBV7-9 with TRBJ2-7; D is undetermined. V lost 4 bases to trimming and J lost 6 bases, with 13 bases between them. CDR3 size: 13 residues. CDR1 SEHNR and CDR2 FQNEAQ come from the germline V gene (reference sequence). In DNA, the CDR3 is TGTGCCAGCAGCTCTCAGCGCGTAACCGAGCAGTACTTC. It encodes CASSSQRVTEQYF.

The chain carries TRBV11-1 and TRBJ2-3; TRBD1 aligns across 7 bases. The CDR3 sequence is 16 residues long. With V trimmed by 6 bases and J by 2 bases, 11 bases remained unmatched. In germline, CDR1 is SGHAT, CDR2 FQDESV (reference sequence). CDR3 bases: TGTGCCAGCAGTCAAGGGGGCACGAAGTACACAGATACGCAGTATTTT. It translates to CASSQGGTKYTDTQYF.

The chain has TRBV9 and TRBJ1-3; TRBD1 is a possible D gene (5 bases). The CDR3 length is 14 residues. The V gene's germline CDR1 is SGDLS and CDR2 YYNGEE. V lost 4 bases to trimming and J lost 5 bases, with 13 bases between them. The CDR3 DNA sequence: TGTGCCAGCAGCCCCGGTGGGGGAAGAAACACCATATATTTT. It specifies CASSPGGGRNTIYF.

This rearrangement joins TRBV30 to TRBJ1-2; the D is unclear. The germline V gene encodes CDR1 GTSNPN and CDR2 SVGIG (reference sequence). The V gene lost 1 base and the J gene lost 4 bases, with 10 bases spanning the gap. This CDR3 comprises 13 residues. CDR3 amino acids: CAWSGGRRYGYTF. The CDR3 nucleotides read TGTGCCTGGAGTGGCGGCAGACGCTATGGCTACACCTTC.

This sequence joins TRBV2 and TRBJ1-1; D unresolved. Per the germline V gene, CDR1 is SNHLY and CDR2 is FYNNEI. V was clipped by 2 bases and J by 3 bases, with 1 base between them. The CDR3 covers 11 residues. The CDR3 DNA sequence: TGTGCCAGCAGTGAATACACTGAAGCTTTCTTT. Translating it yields CASSEYTEAFF.

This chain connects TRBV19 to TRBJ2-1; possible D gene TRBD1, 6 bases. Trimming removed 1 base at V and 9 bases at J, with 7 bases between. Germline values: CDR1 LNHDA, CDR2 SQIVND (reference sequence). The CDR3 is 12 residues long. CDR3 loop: CASSIGDTEQFF. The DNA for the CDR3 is TGTGCCAGTAGTATAGGGGACACTGAGCAGTTCTTC.

For the CDR3, the DNA is TGTGCCAGCAGTGAACCGGACAAGGGCAACGAGCAGTACTTC. Amino acids: CASSEPDKGNEQYF. The chain links TRBV2 to TRBJ2-5, with a tentative D call TRBD1 (5 bases). The last part of the DNA fits TRBJ2-7 better; the J call may be wrong. CDR3 length: 14 amino acids. The germline CDR1 and CDR2 sequences are SNHLY and FYNNEI.

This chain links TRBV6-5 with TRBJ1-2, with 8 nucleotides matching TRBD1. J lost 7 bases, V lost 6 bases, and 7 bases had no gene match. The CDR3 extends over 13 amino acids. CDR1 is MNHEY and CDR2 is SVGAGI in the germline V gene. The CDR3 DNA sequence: TGTGCCAGCAGCCGGACAGGGCGTGGTGGCTACACCTTC. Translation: CASSRTGRGGYTF.

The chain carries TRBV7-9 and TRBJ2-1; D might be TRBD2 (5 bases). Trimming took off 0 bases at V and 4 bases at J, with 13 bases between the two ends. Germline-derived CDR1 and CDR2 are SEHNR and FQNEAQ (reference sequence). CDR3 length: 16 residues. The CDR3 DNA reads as TGTGCCAGCAGCTTAGCGGAGGTCTACTCATACAATGAGCAGTTCTTC. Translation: CASSLAEVYSYNEQFF.

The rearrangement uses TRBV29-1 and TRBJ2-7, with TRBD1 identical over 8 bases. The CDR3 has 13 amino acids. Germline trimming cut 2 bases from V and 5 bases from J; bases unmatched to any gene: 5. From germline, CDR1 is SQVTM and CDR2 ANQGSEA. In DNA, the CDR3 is TGCAGCGTTGAACAAGGACAGGGAAACGAGCAGTACTTC. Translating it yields CSVEQGQGNEQYF.

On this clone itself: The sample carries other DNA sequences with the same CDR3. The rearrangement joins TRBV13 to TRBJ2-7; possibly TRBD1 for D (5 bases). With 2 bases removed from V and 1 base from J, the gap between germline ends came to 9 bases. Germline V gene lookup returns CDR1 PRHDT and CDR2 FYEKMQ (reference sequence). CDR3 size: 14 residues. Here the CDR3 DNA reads TGTGCCAGCAGCTTAAGGGGTCGATCCTACGAGCAGTACTTC. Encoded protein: CASSLRGRSYEQYF.

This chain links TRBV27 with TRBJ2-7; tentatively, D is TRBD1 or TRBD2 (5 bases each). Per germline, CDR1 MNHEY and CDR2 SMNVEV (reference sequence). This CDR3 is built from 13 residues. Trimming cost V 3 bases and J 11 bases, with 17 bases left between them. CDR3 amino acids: CASSLGTATPKYF. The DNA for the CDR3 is TGTGCCAGCAGTTTGGGGACCGCCACTCCGAAGTACTTC.

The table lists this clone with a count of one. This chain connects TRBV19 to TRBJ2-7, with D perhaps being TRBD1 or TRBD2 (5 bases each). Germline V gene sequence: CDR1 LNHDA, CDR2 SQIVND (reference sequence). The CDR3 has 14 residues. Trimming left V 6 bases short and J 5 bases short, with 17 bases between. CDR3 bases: TGTGCCAGTAGCGGACGGGACCAAGACGACGAGCAGTACTTC. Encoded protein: CASSGRDQDDEQYF.

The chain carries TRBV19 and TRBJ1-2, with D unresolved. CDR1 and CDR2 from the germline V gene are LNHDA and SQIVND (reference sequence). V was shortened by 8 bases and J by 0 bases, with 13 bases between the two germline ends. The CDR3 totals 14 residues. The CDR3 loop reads CASSLLAANYGYTF. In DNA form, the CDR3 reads TGTGCCAGTTCCCTCCTGGCAGCTAACTATGGCTACACCTTC. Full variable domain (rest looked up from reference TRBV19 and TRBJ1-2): DGGITQSPKYLFRKEGQNVTLSCEQNLNHDAMYWYRQDPGQGLRLIYYSQIVNDFQKGDIAEGYSVSREKKESFPLTVTSAQKNPTAFYLCASSLLAANYGYTFGSGTRLTVV.

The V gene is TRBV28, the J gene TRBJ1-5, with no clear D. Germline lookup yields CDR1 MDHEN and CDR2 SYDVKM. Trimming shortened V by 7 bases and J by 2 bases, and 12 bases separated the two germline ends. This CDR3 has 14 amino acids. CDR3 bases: TGTGCCAGCAACCTGGGCACAGGCAATCAGCCCCAGCATTTT. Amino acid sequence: CASNLGTGNQPQHF.

The CDR3 here is CASSRGLLNTGELFF. The CDR3 DNA follows: TGTGCCAGCAGCCGGGGACTTTTGAACACCGGGGAGCTGTTTTTT. The rearrangement uses TRBV14 and TRBJ2-2; TRBD2 is a possible D gene (6 bases). The CDR3 has 15 residues. The V end lost 4 bases, the J end lost 1 base, and 10 bases lay between the germline ends. The germline V gene encodes CDR1 SGHDN and CDR2 FVKESK.

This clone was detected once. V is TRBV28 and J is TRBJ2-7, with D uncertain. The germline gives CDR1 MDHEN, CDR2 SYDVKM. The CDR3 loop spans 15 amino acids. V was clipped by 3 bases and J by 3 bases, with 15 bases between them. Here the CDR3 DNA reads TGTGCCAGCAGTTTCCCCCAACCCAGTATCTACGAGCAGTACTTC. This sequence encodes CASSFPQPSIYEQYF.

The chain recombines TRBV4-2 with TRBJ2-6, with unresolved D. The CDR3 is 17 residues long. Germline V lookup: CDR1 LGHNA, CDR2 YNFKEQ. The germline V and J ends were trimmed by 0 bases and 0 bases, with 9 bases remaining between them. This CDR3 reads CASSQDIPDSGANVLTF. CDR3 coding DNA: TGTGCCAGCAGCCAAGATATCCCAGACTCTGGGGCCAACGTCCTGACTTTC.

The DNA of the CDR3 is TGCGCCAGCAGCTTCTTACAGGCCTTCGGGGACGAGCAGTACTTC. Amino acid sequence: CASSFLQAFGDEQYF. The gene calls are TRBV5-1 and TRBJ2-7; either TRBD1 or TRBD2 may fit D (5 bases each). Looked up from germline, CDR1 is SGHRS and CDR2 is YFSETQ. The V end was cut by 2 bases, the J end by 5 bases, with 17 bases between. The CDR3 contains 15 residues.

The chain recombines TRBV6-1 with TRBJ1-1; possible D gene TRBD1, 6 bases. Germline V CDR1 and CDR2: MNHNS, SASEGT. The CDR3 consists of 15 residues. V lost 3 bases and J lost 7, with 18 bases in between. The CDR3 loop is CASSERENRVGEAFF. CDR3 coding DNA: TGTGCCAGCAGTGAGCGGGAGAACAGGGTAGGTGAAGCTTTCTTT.

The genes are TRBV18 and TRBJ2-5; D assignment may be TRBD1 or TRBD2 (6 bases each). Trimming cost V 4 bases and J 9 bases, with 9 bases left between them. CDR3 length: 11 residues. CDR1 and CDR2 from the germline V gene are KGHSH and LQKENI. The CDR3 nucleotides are TGTGCCAGCTCACTAGGGGGGCCCCAGTACTTC. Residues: CASSLGGPQYF.

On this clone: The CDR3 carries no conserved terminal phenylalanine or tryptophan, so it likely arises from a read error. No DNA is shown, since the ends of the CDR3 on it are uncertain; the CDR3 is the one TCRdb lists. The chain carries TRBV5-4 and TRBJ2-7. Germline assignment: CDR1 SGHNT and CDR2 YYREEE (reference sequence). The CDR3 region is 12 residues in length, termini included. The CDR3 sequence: CASSSYYEDVSI.

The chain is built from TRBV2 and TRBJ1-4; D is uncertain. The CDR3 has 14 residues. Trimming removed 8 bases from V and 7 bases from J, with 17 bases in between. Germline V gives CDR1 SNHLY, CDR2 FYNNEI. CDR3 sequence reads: CASGVQWGTEKLFF. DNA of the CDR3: TGTGCCAGCGGGGTACAGTGGGGAACTGAAAAACTGTTTTTT.

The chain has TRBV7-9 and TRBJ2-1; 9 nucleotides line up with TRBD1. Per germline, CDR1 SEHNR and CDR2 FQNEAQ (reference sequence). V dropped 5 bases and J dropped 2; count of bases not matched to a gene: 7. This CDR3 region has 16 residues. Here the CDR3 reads CASSPIQGAAYNEQFF. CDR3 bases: TGTGCCAGCAGCCCCATACAGGGGGCAGCCTACAATGAGCAGTTCTTC.

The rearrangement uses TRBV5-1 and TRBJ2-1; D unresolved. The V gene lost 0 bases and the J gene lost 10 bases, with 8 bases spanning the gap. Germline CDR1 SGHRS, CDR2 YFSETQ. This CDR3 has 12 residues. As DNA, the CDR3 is TGCGCCAGCAGCTTGGAGCAGCAAGAGCAGTTCTTC. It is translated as CASSLEQQEQFF.

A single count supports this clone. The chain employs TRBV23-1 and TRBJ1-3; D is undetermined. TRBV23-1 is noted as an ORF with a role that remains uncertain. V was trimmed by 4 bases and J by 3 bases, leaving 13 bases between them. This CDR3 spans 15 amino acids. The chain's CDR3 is CASSPREDLGNTIYF. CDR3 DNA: TGCGCCAGCAGTCCCCGGGAGGACCTTGGAAACACCATATATTTT.

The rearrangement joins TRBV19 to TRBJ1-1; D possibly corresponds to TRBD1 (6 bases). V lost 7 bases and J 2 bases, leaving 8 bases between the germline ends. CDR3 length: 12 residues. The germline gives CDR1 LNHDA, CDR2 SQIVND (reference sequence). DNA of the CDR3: TGTGCCAGTATGGACAGCAACACTGAAGCTTTCTTT. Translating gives CASMDSNTEAFF.